Shown below are 32 T cell receptor beta chains from a single sample sequenced in a study of T cell responses to AZD1222 COVID-19 vaccine. TCRdb's table, derived via immunoSEQ multiplex PCR, lists solely in-frame clones and lacks some. The sample yields about 190,000 clones, approximately 91% seen once. Sequenced here: peripheral blood, sampled on day 0 of AZD1222 vaccination. The receptors shown here come from an adult in good health.

V usage is TRBV19 and J usage is TRBJ2-5; TRBD1 might be the D (5 bases). The germline CDR1 and CDR2 sequences are LNHDA and SQIVND (reference sequence). The CDR3 extends over 14 amino acids. V was shortened by 5 bases and J by 4 bases, with 14 bases between the two germline ends. This chain's CDR3 is CASSHIRGTETQYF. DNA for the CDR3: TGTGCCAGTAGTCATATAAGGGGAACAGAGACCCAGTACTTC.

The V call is TRBV7-9, the J call TRBJ2-3; TRBD2 matches at 7 bases. V lost 1 base, J lost 1 base, and 5 bases stayed unmatched. Germline lookup yields CDR1 SEHNR and CDR2 FQNEAQ (reference sequence). The CDR3 is 16 amino acids. The CDR3 bases are TGTGCCAGCAGCTTAGAAGTTACTAGCGGCACAGATACGCAGTATTTT. It codes for CASSLEVTSGTDTQYF.

This rearrangement joins TRBV4-3 to TRBJ2-2; 10 nucleotides match TRBD2. The CDR3 extends over 18 amino acids. V was pared by 2 bases and J by 4 bases, with 10 bases of the junction left unmatched. CDR1 and CDR2 (germline): LGHNA, YSLEER. In nucleotides, the CDR3 is TGCGCCAGCAGCCAATTCAGCGGGGGGGCTTCCGGCACCGGGGAGCTGTTTTTT. It yields the protein CASSQFSGGASGTGELFF.

V usage is TRBV5-1 and J usage is TRBJ2-1, with TRBD2 matching 10 bases. Germline V CDR1 and CDR2: SGHRS, YFSETQ. After removal of 0 bases from V and 5 bases from J, the junction contained 5 bases not matched to a gene. The CDR3 contains 16 residues. CDR3 amino acids: CASSLALAGVHNEQFF. The CDR3 DNA sequence: TGCGCCAGCAGCTTGGCCCTAGCGGGAGTTCACAATGAGCAGTTCTTC.

In regard to this clone: The same CDR3 can be traced to other DNA sequences in this sample. This chain joins TRBV5-1 and TRBJ2-5; D ambiguous. V lost 2 bases to trimming and J lost 5 bases, with 4 bases between them. The germline V gene has CDR1 SGHRS and CDR2 YFSETQ. This CDR3 region has 11 residues. This CDR3 is CASSFEETQYF. DNA for the CDR3: TGCGCCAGCAGCTTCGAGGAGACCCAGTACTTC.

The chain is built from TRBV3-1 (or the pseudogene TRBV3-2) and TRBJ1-1, with D perhaps TRBD1 (6 bases). The CDR3 loop spans 15 amino acids. Germline lookup yields CDR1 LGHDT and CDR2 YNNKEL (reference sequence). Trimming cost V 4 bases and J 3 bases, with 15 bases left between them. The CDR3 spells CASSPSLDRHTEAFF. The CDR3 DNA reads TGTGCCAGCAGCCCCTCCTTAGACAGGCACACTGAAGCTTTCTTT.

The chain couples TRBV14 to TRBJ1-4, with unresolved D. The length of the CDR3 is 14 residues. CDR1 is SGHDN and CDR2 is FVKESK in the germline V gene. The ends were cut back, 6 bases at V and 2 bases at J, with 10 bases in the middle. The CDR3 nucleotides are TGTGCCAGCAGTCGATTGGGTACTAATGAAAAACTGTTTTTT. Translated, it gives CASSRLGTNEKLFF.

The chain couples TRBV27 to TRBJ2-1, with TRBD2 identical over 7 bases. The germline V gene encodes CDR1 MNHEY and CDR2 SMNVEV (reference sequence). V lost 8 bases and J lost 0; bases outside the gene matches: 7. The length of the CDR3 is 15 residues. CDR3 nucleotide sequence: TGTGCCAGCCAACCGGGGGGTAGCTCCTACAATGAGCAGTTCTTC. Its protein product is CASQPGGSSYNEQFF.

The CDR3 loop is CASSPGGPSGANVLTF. The DNA for the CDR3 is TGTGCCAGCAGCCCGGGGGGGCCCTCTGGGGCCAACGTCCTGACTTTC. The chain is built from TRBV5-4 and TRBJ2-6; 8 nucleotides agree with TRBD2. This CDR3 spans 16 amino acids. The J segment lost 0 bases and the V segment lost 4 bases, leaving 3 bases of the junction unmatched. Germline values: CDR1 SGHNT, CDR2 YYREEE (reference sequence).

This chain links TRBV7-8 with TRBJ2-7; D is perhaps TRBD1 or TRBD2 (5 bases each). The CDR3 covers 15 residues. CDR1 and CDR2 (germline): SGHVS, FQNEAQ. The V gene lost 0 bases and the J gene lost 7 bases, with 16 bases spanning the gap. CDR3 coding DNA: TGTGCCAGCAGCTTAGCGCGGTGGGGGATGGGGGAGCAGTACTTC. Protein product: CASSLARWGMGEQYF.

V usage is TRBV6-5 and J usage is TRBJ2-7; D is possibly TRBD1 (7 bases). CDR1 and CDR2 (germline): MNHEY, SVGAGI. There are 12 residues in the CDR3. V dropped 7 bases and J dropped 11 bases, with 18 bases sitting between them. The CDR3 coding sequence is TGTGCCAGCATGGGAGGAGGGGGCTTGAAGTACTTC. It is translated as CASMGGGGLKYF.

This chain links TRBV9 with TRBJ1-2, with 7 bases identical to TRBD1. The CDR3 is 13 residues long. J was trimmed by 4 bases and V by 3 bases; bases with no gene match: 3. Germline V gene lookup returns CDR1 SGDLS and CDR2 YYNGEE. Here the CDR3 reads CASSAGDSYGYTF. Written as DNA, the CDR3 is TGTGCCAGCAGCGCCGGGGACAGCTATGGCTACACCTTC.

Here the CDR3 DNA reads TGCCCCACCAGCCACGCAAACCACGACAGGGGGCATAATTCACCCCTCCACTTT. As protein: CPTSHANHDRGHNSPLHF. V is TRBV4-1 and J is TRBJ1-6; 10 bases align to TRBD1. Germline assignment: CDR1 MGHRA and CDR2 YSYEKL. The length of the CDR3 is 18 residues.

This chain links TRBV6-2 or TRBV6-3 with TRBJ1-5; no reliable D call. Trimming removed 4 bases at V and 0 bases at J, with 1 base between. The germline V gene has CDR1 MNHEY and CDR2 SVGEGT. The CDR3 is 12 residues long. The CDR3 region has the DNA TGTGCCAGCAGTTTTAGCAATCAGCCCCAGCATTTT. As protein: CASSFSNQPQHF.

This clone was detected once. The chain joins TRBV11-3 to TRBJ2-2; tentative D call: TRBD2 (6 bases). The CDR3 is made up of 17 amino acids. V lost 5 bases and J 2 bases, leaving 18 bases between the germline ends. Per the germline V gene, CDR1 is SGHNT and CDR2 is YENEEA. The CDR3 nucleotides are TGTGCCAGCAGCCATAGTGTGGCGGGGCCTAACACCGGGGAGCTGTTTTTT. This sequence encodes CASSHSVAGPNTGELFF.

J is TRBJ2-1 and V is TRBV1; TRBD2 reflects the table's D call only, with no check against the DNA. TRBV1 is described as a pseudogene. The CDR3 spans 16 residues. The CDR3 is CTSSQDFLVAGDEQFF. CDR3 coding DNA: TGCACCAGCAGCCAAGATTTCCTAGTCGCCGGGGATGAGCAGTTCTTC.

The chain uses TRBV28 and TRBJ1-2, with 12 bases that match TRBD1. Germline CDR1 and CDR2: MDHEN and SYDVKM. The length of the CDR3 is 14 residues. V trimming: 7 bases; J trimming: 7 bases; junction bases outside the gene matches: 7. The CDR3 region has the DNA TGTGCCAGCAATCGGGACAGGGGGCGCGGTGGCTACACCTTC. Translating it yields CASNRDRGRGGYTF.

In its sample, this clone was seen once. V is TRBV9 and J is TRBJ2-7; 7 positions agree with TRBD1. Germline V gene data show CDR1 as SGDLS and CDR2 as YYNGEE. After removal of 0 bases from V and 3 bases from J, the junction contained 6 bases not matched to a gene. The CDR3 covers 15 residues. CDR3 nucleotides: TGTGCCAGCAGCGTAGGACAGGACAGGTACTACGAGCAGTACTTC. It yields the protein CASSVGQDRYYEQYF. Full variable domain (missing parts from reference TRBV9 and TRBJ2-7): DSGVTQTPKHLITATGQRVTLRCSPRSGDLSVYWYQQSLDQGLQFLIQYYNGEERAKGNILERFSAQQFPDLHSELNLSSLELGDSALYFCASSVGQDRYYEQYFGPGTRLTVT.

The chain combines TRBV27 with TRBJ2-6; no definite D call. Trimming shortened V by 5 bases and J by 0 bases, and 11 bases separated the two germline ends. This CDR3 is built from 16 residues. Germline CDR1 MNHEY, CDR2 SMNVEV (reference sequence). The CDR3 nucleotides are TGTGCCAGCAGTCTCGGACGGAACTCTGGGGCCAACGTCCTGACTTTC. The encoded protein is CASSLGRNSGANVLTF.

The rearrangement uses TRBV3-1 (or the pseudogene TRBV3-2) and TRBJ1-6; D gene unclear. Germline CDR1 reads LGHDT; CDR2 reads YNNKEL (reference sequence). Trimming cost V 4 bases and J 10 bases, with 14 bases left between them. The CDR3 covers 14 residues. The CDR3 nucleotides read TGTGCCAGCAGCCCGTTGGGAGGGCGCTCACCCCTCCACTTT. Encoded protein: CASSPLGGRSPLHF.

This clone occurred a few times. The genes are TRBV28 and TRBJ1-2, with D unresolved. Trimming removed 3 bases at V and 2 bases at J, with 19 bases between. This CDR3 is 17 amino acids long. Germline V gene data show CDR1 as MDHEN and CDR2 as SYDVKM. The CDR3 DNA is TGTGCCAGCAGTTTTTTAGAGACCTTCGAAGGGAACTATGGCTACACCTTC. Translation: CASSFLETFEGNYGYTF.

The rearrangement joins TRBV9 to TRBJ2-7; the match to TRBD2 covers 12 bases. V was clipped by 3 bases and J by 3 bases; unmatched bases: 13. The germline V gene has CDR1 SGDLS and CDR2 YYNGEE. The CDR3 spans 18 residues. The CDR3 DNA reads TGTGCCAGCAGCGCGGAGACTAGCGGGAGCTCGTGGAACTACGAGCAGTACTTC. It codes for CASSAETSGSSWNYEQYF. The full variable domain, its missing parts supplied by reference TRBV9 and TRBJ2-7, is DSGVTQTPKHLITATGQRVTLRCSPRSGDLSVYWYQQSLDQGLQFLIQYYNGEERAKGNILERFSAQQFPDLHSELNLSSLELGDSALYFCASSAETSGSSWNYEQYFGPGTRLTVT.

This clone was seen a handful of times. The rearrangement uses TRBV29-1 and TRBJ1-2; no clear D. CDR1 SQVTM and CDR2 ANQGSEA come from the germline V gene. V was shortened by 0 bases and J by 4 bases, with 0 bases between the two germline ends. The CDR3 contains 10 residues. DNA of the CDR3: TGCAGCGTTGAAGACTATGGCTACACCTTC. This gives the protein CSVEDYGYTF.

The gene calls are TRBV2 and TRBJ1-1; 7 bases match TRBD1. This CDR3 contains 15 residues. Germline-derived CDR1 and CDR2 are SNHLY and FYNNEI. V was pared by 3 bases and J by 0 bases, with 4 bases of the junction left unmatched. As DNA, the CDR3 is TGTGCCAGCAGTGAGGGACAGCTCATGAACACTGAAGCTTTCTTT. Amino acids: CASSEGQLMNTEAFF.

V and J are TRBV19 and TRBJ2-2; D is possibly TRBD2 (5 bases). The CDR3 consists of 13 residues. Trimming removed 1 base from V and 5 bases from J, with 5 bases in between. CDR1 is LNHDA and CDR2 is SQIVND in the germline V gene (reference sequence). For the CDR3, the DNA is TGTGCCAGTAGTATAGGGAGGACCGGGGAGCTGTTTTTT. This codes for CASSIGRTGELFF.

This chain uses TRBV27 with TRBJ2-5; D may be TRBD2 (5 bases). The CDR3 has 14 amino acids. Trimming took off 8 bases at V and 1 base at J, with 14 bases between the two ends. Germline CDR1 and CDR2: MNHEY and SMNVEV (reference sequence). CDR3 sequence: CASGSAGGQETQYF. The DNA for the CDR3 is TGTGCCAGCGGATCGGCCGGAGGCCAAGAGACCCAGTACTTC.

The chain uses TRBV5-1 and TRBJ2-7, with D possibly being TRBD1 (6 bases). V lost 4 bases and J 5 bases, leaving 25 bases between the germline ends. The CDR3 spans 17 residues. CDR1 is SGHRS and CDR2 is YFSETQ in the germline V gene. The CDR3 loop is CASSLYLSRGTIDEQYF. The CDR3 DNA reads as TGCGCCAGCAGCCTATATTTGAGCAGGGGAACGATAGACGAGCAGTACTTC.

The chain is built from TRBV11-2 and TRBJ1-5; the D is unclear. V lost 4 bases and J 0 bases, leaving 4 bases between the germline ends. Germline-derived CDR1 and CDR2 are SGHAT and FQNNGV. CDR3 length equals 13 residues. The DNA of the CDR3 is TGTGCCAGCAGCTCGTATAGCAATCAGCCCCAGCATTTT. Its protein product is CASSSYSNQPQHF.

This chain links TRBV6-5 with TRBJ1-1; tentatively, D is TRBD1 (6 bases). This CDR3 is built from 15 residues. V lost 2 bases, J lost 4 bases, and 14 bases lay in between. From germline, CDR1 is MNHEY and CDR2 SVGAGI. The CDR3 nucleotides read TGTGCCAGCAGTTACGGACGTCCAGGGGCCACTGAAGCTTTCTTT. Translating gives CASSYGRPGATEAFF.

The chain carries TRBV18 and TRBJ1-1, with 7 bases matching TRBD1. Per germline, CDR1 KGHSH and CDR2 LQKENI. V lost 3 bases, J lost 3 bases, and 4 bases stayed unmatched. CDR3 length: 14 amino acids. Written as DNA, the CDR3 is TGTGCCAGCTCACCCCAAACAGGGGACACTGAAGCTTTCTTT. It specifies CASSPQTGDTEAFF. Supplemented by reference TRBV18 and TRBJ1-1, the full variable domain reads NAGVMQNPRHLVRRRGQEARLRCSPMKGHSHVYWYRQLPEEGLKFMVYLQKENIIDESGMPKERFSAEFPKEGPSILRIQQVVRGDSAAYFCASSPQTGDTEAFFGQGTRLTVV.

This sequence joins TRBV2 and TRBJ2-1; the D gene could be TRBD1 or TRBD2 (5 bases each). Germline V gene data show CDR1 as SNHLY and CDR2 as FYNNEI. V dropped 4 bases and J dropped 8 bases, with 15 bases sitting between them. The CDR3 extends over 14 amino acids. Here the CDR3 DNA reads TGTGCCAGCAGTGCTTGGACTGGGACGGATGAGCAGTTCTTC. This gives the protein CASSAWTGTDEQFF.

The gene calls are TRBV7-9 and TRBJ1-4, with a tentative D call TRBD1 (5 bases). The germline V and J ends were trimmed by 2 bases and 2 bases, with 12 bases remaining between them. The germline V gene has CDR1 SEHNR and CDR2 FQNEAQ (reference sequence). The CDR3 loop spans 16 amino acids. The CDR3 nucleotides are TGTGCCAGCAGCTTACTCCGGGACTTGACTAATGAAAAACTGTTTTTT. Its translation is CASSLLRDLTNEKLFF.